This T cell receptor beta chain was captured in a study of blood T cell repertoires in COVID-19. Libraries were prepared by immunoSEQ multiplex PCR; TCRdb keeps only in-frame clonotypes and omits some of them. Of some 200,000 clones in the sample, about 88% were seen once. Germline CDR1 and CDR2: WSHSY and SAAADI. Unmatched junction bases numbered 11, after V lost 4 bases and J lost 4 bases. The CDR3 has 17 residues. The chain is built from TRBV10-2 and TRBJ2-5, with 11 bases that match TRBD1. The source is a man aged 45-65 years who had recovered from COVID-19. Specimen: peripheral blood. The CDR3 sequence is CASSVGFGTGGGETQYF. As DNA, the CDR3 is TGCGCCAGCAGTGTAGGTTTCGGGACAGGGGGGGGAGAGACCCAGTACTTC.